Each of the 6 T cell receptor beta chains below was sequenced from the same sample in a study of blood T cell repertoires in COVID-19. TCRdb keeps only in-frame clones here, not all; method: immunoSEQ multiplex PCR. This sample has some 200,000 clones, with about 87% found just once. Sequencing was done on a sample of PBMCs or T cells enriched from blood (not recorded which). The origin of the receptors is a woman in her twenties or thirties who had recovered from COVID-19.

The rearrangement links TRBV5-5 to TRBJ2-3, with a possible D match to TRBD2 (5 bases). CDR1 is SGHKS, CDR2 YYEKEE, per germline (reference sequence). CDR3 length equals 15 residues. V was cut by 4 bases and J by 3 bases, with 15 bases left in between. DNA of the CDR3: TGTGCCAGCAGCGGGTTCGCGGGCGGAACAGATACGCAGTATTTT. This codes for CASSGFAGGTDTQYF.

The chain has TRBV7-9 and TRBJ1-2; 8 nucleotides line up with TRBD1. CDR3 length: 15 amino acids. In germline, CDR1 is SEHNR, CDR2 FQNEAQ (reference sequence). V lost 5 bases, J lost 5 bases, and 10 bases stayed unmatched. CDR3 amino acids: CASSETTGGGYGYTF. The CDR3 DNA reads as TGTGCCAGCAGCGAAACCACAGGGGGAGGGTATGGCTACACCTTC.

The chain is built from TRBV4-3 and TRBJ2-3; D ambiguous. Trimming stripped 0 bases from V and 1 base from J, with 2 bases between. The germline V gene has CDR1 LGHNA and CDR2 YSLEER. The CDR3 runs to 13 residues. The CDR3 DNA reads as TGCGCCAGCAGCCAAGACGGCACAGATACGCAGTATTTT. Protein product: CASSQDGTDTQYF.

The gene calls are TRBV11-3 and TRBJ2-7, with a weak D call TRBD1 (6 bases). Germline values: CDR1 SGHNT, CDR2 YENEEA. V lost 3 bases and J lost 0, with 9 bases in between. The CDR3 loop spans 14 amino acids. CDR3 nucleotides: TGTGCCAGCAGCTTCGACAGGTTCTCCTACGAGCAGTACTTC. Amino acid sequence: CASSFDRFSYEQYF.

The chain links TRBV19 to TRBJ2-1; TRBD2 matches 9 bases. Trimming at V came to 1 base and at J to 8 bases, leaving 9 bases not matched to a gene. The germline gives CDR1 LNHDA, CDR2 SQIVND (reference sequence). The CDR3 consists of 16 residues. The DNA for the CDR3 is TGTGCCAGTAGTATAGTGGCGGGGGGGCCTGTGCATGAGCAGTTCTTC. Amino acid sequence: CASSIVAGGPVHEQFF.

In DNA, the CDR3 is TGTGCCAGCAGCCAGGTCGATCTAGCGGGGGGAACCGGGGAGCTGTTTTTT. It specifies CASSQVDLAGGTGELFF. This chain links TRBV4-2 with TRBJ2-2; TRBD2 aligns across 11 bases. J gave up 5 bases and V 3 bases, and 8 bases lay outside the gene matches. Germline CDR1 reads LGHNA; CDR2 reads YNFKEQ. There are 17 residues in the CDR3.